These 8 T cell receptor beta chains share one sample of origin, sequenced in a study of PD-L1 blockade in urothelial cancer. As for time point: pretreatment peripheral blood. Clones were read by immunoSEQ multiplex PCR, and TCRdb kept only the in-frame ones, dropping some. The table includes about 72,000 clones, about 86% detected once. The sample in question was PBMCs, obtained around atezolizumab (anti-PD-L1) treatment. The receptors stem from a man between 60 and 75 years old with urothelial cancer.

The chain links TRBV11-1 to TRBJ2-3; maybe TRBD2 (5 bases). This CDR3 has 14 amino acids. Germline V CDR1 and CDR2: SGHAT, FQDESV (reference sequence). Trimming shortened V by 2 bases and J by 4 bases, and 10 bases separated the two germline ends. CDR3 coding DNA: TGTGCCAGCAGCTTAACTAGAAGCGCAGATACGCAGTATTTT. Amino acid sequence: CASSLTRSADTQYF.

J is TRBJ2-1 and V is TRBV11-2; a possible D gene is TRBD1 (6 bases). The CDR3 length is 13 residues. Germline loops: CDR1 SGHAT, CDR2 FQNNGV. V gave up 5 bases and J gave up 6 bases, with 11 bases separating them. CDR3: CASSTGHFNEQFF. The CDR3 DNA follows: TGTGCCAGCAGCACGGGACACTTCAATGAGCAGTTCTTC. The full variable domain, its missing parts supplied by reference TRBV11-2 and TRBJ2-1, is EAGVAQSPRYKIIEKRQSVAFWCNPISGHATLYWYQQILGQGPKLLIQFQNNGVVDDSQLPKDRFSAERLKGVDSTLKIQPAKLEDSAVYLCASSTGHFNEQFFGPGTRLTVL.

The V and J genes are TRBV2 and TRBJ1-5; D unresolved. This CDR3 has 15 residues. V was clipped by 7 bases and J by 1 base, with 14 bases between them. The germline gives CDR1 SNHLY, CDR2 FYNNEI. CDR3 in amino acids: CASTVGGLSNQPQHF. CDR3 nucleotide sequence: TGTGCCAGCACCGTGGGAGGGTTAAGCAATCAGCCCCAGCATTTT.

The CDR3 region has the DNA TGCGCCAGCAGAAATACGATAGCAGATACGCAGTATTTT. It yields the protein CASRNTIADTQYF. The genes are TRBV4-1 and TRBJ2-3; no clear D gene. This CDR3 is 13 amino acids long. Deletions cut 6 bases from V and 4 bases from J, with 11 bases between. Per germline, CDR1 MGHRA and CDR2 YSYEKL.

A single count supports this clone. The chain couples TRBV5-1 to TRBJ2-3, with 8 bases identical to TRBD2. The CDR3 contains 17 residues. Germline loops: CDR1 SGHRS, CDR2 YFSETQ. The ends lost 3 bases at V and 2 bases at J; junction bases unmatched: 11. CDR3 residues: CASSSKSGTRNTDTQYF. In DNA form, the CDR3 reads TGCGCCAGCAGCTCCAAGTCCGGGACTAGGAACACAGATACGCAGTATTTT.

V is TRBV7-2 and J is TRBJ2-6; D is unclear. CDR1 SGHTA and CDR2 FQGNSA come from the germline V gene. Trimming shortened V by 1 base and J by 4 bases, and 8 bases separated the two germline ends. CDR3 length equals 15 residues. The CDR3 reads CASSLERRGANVLTF. The CDR3 region has the DNA TGTGCCAGCAGCTTAGAGAGGCGAGGGGCCAACGTCCTGACTTTC.

This chain uses TRBV7-2 with TRBJ2-7; no clear D. Germline CDR1 and CDR2: SGHTA and FQGNSA. Deletions cut 4 bases from V and 0 bases from J, with 4 bases between. The CDR3 totals 12 residues. The CDR3 loop reads CASSSSSYEQYF. For the CDR3, the DNA is TGTGCCAGCAGCTCGAGCTCCTACGAGCAGTACTTC.

The chain couples TRBV7-9 to TRBJ2-7; D not resolved. Germline V gene lookup returns CDR1 SEHNR and CDR2 FQNEAQ (reference sequence). The CDR3 has 14 amino acids. V was cut by 5 bases and J by 2 bases, with 13 bases left in between. The CDR3 DNA reads as TGTGCCAGCAGCACCCGGTCCCTGCCCTACGAGCAGTACTTC. It yields the protein CASSTRSLPYEQYF.